The 27 T cell receptor beta chains listed next were all sequenced from one sample in a study of blood T cells in healthy people across ages. Using a J-beta primer mix together with a sample-barcoded 5' primer, a second PCR was run for roughly 6 to 12 cycles. From the 5' RACE reads, TCRdb called clonotypes with MiXCR, one entry per CDR3 protein. Of around 1.7 million distinct CDR3 sequences in the sample, approximately 28% were seen once. Sequenced input: blood. The receptors were gathered from a woman in her twenties or thirties in good health.

This sequence joins TRBV7-8 and TRBJ2-1; 7 bases are a match to TRBD2. Looked up from germline, CDR1 is SGHVS and CDR2 is FQNEAQ. The CDR3 contains 15 residues. The V gene end was trimmed by 5 bases and the J gene end by 0 bases; junction bases not matched to a gene: 4. CDR3 protein: CASSRRDYSYNEQFF. CDR3 DNA sequence: TGTGCCAGCAGCCGCCGGGACTACTCCTACAATGAGCAGTTCTTC. Looking up the rest from reference TRBV7-8 and TRBJ2-1 gives the full variable domain: GAGVSQSPRYKVAKRGQDVALRCDPISGHVSLFWYQQALGQGPEFLTYFQNEAQLDKSGLPSDRFFAERPEGSVSTLKIQRTQQEDSAVYLCASSRRDYSYNEQFFGPGTRLTVL.

This clonotype was seen a few times. This chain uses TRBV10-3 with TRBJ2-7; TRBD2 aligns across 9 bases. Trimming removed 6 bases from V and 5 bases from J; junction bases left unmatched: 14. CDR3 length equals 16 residues. Germline CDR1 ENHRY, CDR2 SYGVKD. CDR3 coding DNA: TGTGCCATCAGCCGGTCCGCCGCGGGAGGGCCCAACGAGCAGTACTTC. As protein: CAISRSAAGGPNEQYF.

V gene TRBV19 combines with J gene TRBJ2-1; 8 bases match TRBD2. The CDR3 has 13 amino acids. V dropped 2 bases and J dropped 13; count of bases not matched to a gene: 7. Germline V gene lookup returns CDR1 LNHDA and CDR2 SQIVND (reference sequence). The CDR3 protein is CASSIQSGSRQFF. The CDR3 DNA is TGTGCCAGTAGTATACAAAGCGGGAGTAGACAGTTCTTC.

V and J are TRBV2 and TRBJ2-3, with D possibly being TRBD2 (6 bases). Germline-derived CDR1 and CDR2 are SNHLY and FYNNEI. V shed 11 bases and J shed 1 base, with 25 bases lying between them. CDR3 length: 17 residues. DNA of the CDR3: TGTGCCGGCGGTTCCCTACCCACGGGGGAGGGCACAGATACGCAGTATTTT. It translates to CAGGSLPTGEGTDTQYF. Full variable domain (outside the CDR3, taken from reference TRBV2 and TRBJ2-3): EPEVTQTPSHQVTQMGQEVILRCVPISNHLYFYWYRQILGQKVEFLVSFYNNEISEKSEIFDDQFSVERPDGSNFTLKIRSTKLEDSAMYFCAGGSLPTGEGTDTQYFGPGTRLTVL.

This clonotype came up a few times. The rearrangement links TRBV7-2 to TRBJ2-3; D unclear. The CDR3 is 18 residues long. V lost 1 base, J lost 0 bases, and 17 bases lay in between. The germline V gene has CDR1 SGHTA and CDR2 FQGNSA. CDR3 protein: CASSLEVVGRTSTDTQYF. Here the CDR3 DNA reads TGTGCCAGCAGCTTAGAGGTAGTCGGGCGTACTAGCACAGATACGCAGTATTTT.

The chain carries TRBV12-3 or TRBV12-4 and TRBJ2-1, with 7 bases aligning to TRBD1. Unmatched junction bases numbered 2, after V lost 4 bases and J lost 8 bases. The CDR3 has 12 amino acids. CDR3 sequence (DNA): TGTGCCAGCAGTTGGGACAGCTATGAGCAGTTCTTC. It is translated as CASSWDSYEQFF.

Comments on this clonotype: This may come from a read error, since a much larger clone is one base off. This chain uses TRBV5-6 with TRBJ2-5; D may be TRBD2 (6 bases). Trimming removed 0 bases from V and 11 bases from J, with 20 bases in between. CDR1 and CDR2 from the germline V gene are SGHDT and YYEEEE. The CDR3 has 15 residues. The CDR3 protein is CASSLDTGSSNEQYF. CDR3 nucleotides: TGTGCCAGCAGCTTGGACACCGGGAGTTCGAATGAGCAGTACTTC.

The chain joins TRBV5-1 to TRBJ2-3, with 11 nucleotides matching TRBD2. The trim removed 0 bases at V and 4 bases at J, leaving 13 bases unmatched. CDR1 and CDR2 from the germline V gene are SGHRS and YFSETQ. This CDR3 region has 19 residues. The CDR3 DNA sequence: TGCGCCAGCAGCTTGGGACTAGCGGGGTCGACCGGTCTCCCAGATACGCAGTATTTT. Translation gives CASSLGLAGSTGLPDTQYF.

This clonotype was observed once. The chain uses TRBV3-1 and TRBJ2-7; D ambiguous. This CDR3 is 15 amino acids long. V was cut by 2 bases and J by 0 bases, with 11 bases left in between. CDR1 and CDR2 from the germline V gene are LGHDT and YNNKEL (reference sequence). CDR3 nucleotide sequence: TGTGCCAGCAGCCAAAGGCACTTGATCTCCTACGAGCAGTACTTC. Translated: CASSQRHLISYEQYF.

This clonotype was seen repeatedly, ten times or more. The rearrangement links TRBV29-1 to TRBJ1-1; D is perhaps TRBD1 (5 bases). V shed 3 bases and J shed 2 bases, with 10 bases lying between them. Germline CDR1 and CDR2: SQVTM and ANQGSEA. This CDR3 is built from 13 residues. The CDR3 region is CSVETAVNTEAFF. In DNA, the CDR3 is TGCAGCGTTGAGACAGCCGTAAACACTGAAGCTTTCTTT.

The DNA for the CDR3 is TGCAGTGCTAGAGATCGGATCCTCAATCAGCCCCAGCATTTT. It is translated as CSARDRILNQPQHF. The chain carries TRBV20-1 and TRBJ1-5, with D uncertain. The germline gives CDR1 DFQATT, CDR2 SNEGSKA (reference sequence). Trimming cost V 0 bases and J 3 bases, with 9 bases left between them. This CDR3 contains 14 residues.

Details on this clonotype: Just one base apart from a much larger clone, this may be a read error. CDR3 in amino acids: CSGLRDSEAFF. In DNA, the CDR3 is TGCAGCGGCCTCCGGGACAGTGAAGCTTTCTTT. The V and J genes are TRBV29-1 and TRBJ1-1; the match to TRBD1 covers 7 bases. Germline assignment: CDR1 SQVTM and CDR2 ANQGSEA. V trimming: 7 bases; J trimming: 7 bases; junction bases outside the gene matches: 6. The CDR3 runs 11 residues.

This clonotype was counted a few times. V and J are TRBV7-8 and TRBJ2-1; 9 positions agree with TRBD2. The CDR3 extends over 18 amino acids. Per germline, CDR1 SGHVS and CDR2 FQNEAQ. The trim removed 6 bases at V and 0 bases at J, leaving 12 bases unmatched. CDR3 region: CASRKMGGRVYSYNEQFF. The DNA for the CDR3 is TGTGCCAGCAGAAAAATGGGCGGGAGGGTCTACTCCTACAATGAGCAGTTCTTC.

CDR3 in amino acids: CASSADRNREGEKLFF. The DNA of the CDR3 is TGTGCCAGCAGCGCCGACAGAAACAGGGAAGGCGAAAAACTGTTTTTT. This sequence joins TRBV7-6 and TRBJ1-4, with D possibly matching TRBD1 (6 bases). The germline gives CDR1 SGHVS, CDR2 FNYEAQ. The ends were cut back, 5 bases at V and 8 bases at J, with 21 bases in the middle. The CDR3 contains 16 residues.

V gene TRBV20-1 combines with J gene TRBJ2-7; TRBD2 matches at 13 bases. Trimming removed 5 bases from V and 4 bases from J; junction bases left unmatched: 5. CDR1 DFQATT and CDR2 SNEGSKA come from the germline V gene (reference sequence). This CDR3 has 14 amino acids. CDR3 bases: TGCAGTGCTGGGGGGACTAGCGGGACTTACGAGCAGTACTTC. This codes for CSAGGTSGTYEQYF.

CDR3 in amino acids: CASSLPGLEYNEQYF. The CDR3 DNA follows: TGTGCCAGCAGCTTACCGGGACTAGAATACAATGAGCAGTACTTC. The chain joins TRBV7-3 to TRBJ2-7; TRBD2 aligns across 8 bases. The length of the CDR3 is 15 residues. The V gene end was trimmed by 2 bases and the J gene end by 7 bases; junction bases not matched to a gene: 10. The germline V gene has CDR1 SGHTA and CDR2 FQGTGA.

This clonotype turned up a few times. The chain recombines TRBV28 with TRBJ2-3; TRBD2 might be the D (6 bases). This CDR3 has 16 amino acids. The germline V and J ends were trimmed by 7 bases and 6 bases, with 23 bases remaining between them. Looked up from germline, CDR1 is MDHEN and CDR2 is SYDVKM. The CDR3 is CASNSRREPRQDTQYF. As DNA, the CDR3 is TGTGCCAGCAACTCCCGGCGGGAACCCCGTCAGGATACGCAGTATTTT.

This clonotype was detected only a few times. This rearrangement joins TRBV7-9 to TRBJ2-5, with 8 bases matching TRBD1. The end of the DNA aligns better with TRBJ2-7, so the J call may be wrong. Per the germline V gene, CDR1 is SEHNR and CDR2 is FQNEAQ (reference sequence). The CDR3 runs to 13 residues. The CDR3 sequence: CASSLVGQVEQYF. In DNA, the CDR3 is TGTGCCAGCAGCTTAGTGGGACAGGTCGAGCAGTACTTC.

This clonotype was detected ten times or more. The gene calls are TRBV12-5 and TRBJ2-7; D might be TRBD1 (6 bases). Germline CDR1 is LGHNT and CDR2 is FRNRAP. This CDR3 is 14 amino acids long. Trimming cost V 1 base and J 3 bases, with 10 bases left between them. The CDR3 DNA follows: TGTGCTAGTGGTTTGGGTGACAGGAGCTACGAGCAGTACTTC. Its protein is CASGLGDRSYEQYF.

The CDR3 nucleotides are TGCGCCAGCAGCTCAGGGGCGCCCTTGGACACCGGGGAGCTGTTTTTT. Protein sequence: CASSSGAPLDTGELFF. This chain connects TRBV5-1 to TRBJ2-2; the D gene is possibly TRBD1 (6 bases). Trimming left V 3 bases short and J 3 bases short, with 15 bases between. CDR3 length equals 16 residues. CDR1 is SGHRS and CDR2 is YFSETQ in the germline V gene. The full variable domain, with the rest looked up from reference TRBV5-1 and TRBJ2-2, is KAGVTQTPRYLIKTRGQQVTLSCSPISGHRSVSWYQQTPGQGLQFLFEYFSETQRNKGNFPGRFSGRQFSNSRSEMNVSTLELGDSALYLCASSSGAPLDTGELFFGEGSRLTVL.

This clonotype appeared many times. The V call is TRBV7-3, the J call TRBJ2-7; D may correspond to TRBD1 or TRBD2 (6 bases each). Germline V gives CDR1 SGHTA, CDR2 FQGTGA. V was pared by 5 bases and J by 4 bases, with 21 bases between. The CDR3 consists of 16 residues. The CDR3 DNA follows: TGTGCCAGCAGCGAACAAGGGGGGCGGGCTCGGTACGAGCAGTACTTC. As protein: CASSEQGGRARYEQYF.

The sample holds a few counts of this clonotype. V gene TRBV9 combines with J gene TRBJ2-7; D might be TRBD1 or TRBD2, each matching 6 bases. Trimming cost V 0 bases and J 6 bases, with 10 bases left between them. This CDR3 region has 13 residues. The germline CDR1 and CDR2 sequences are SGDLS and YYNGEE. The CDR3 is CASSVGGAREQYF. In DNA form, the CDR3 reads TGTGCCAGCAGCGTAGGGGGGGCGCGCGAGCAGTACTTC.

This clonotype was counted only a few times. The chain links TRBV6-5 to TRBJ2-1; D is unclear. Germline V CDR1 and CDR2: MNHEY, SVGAGI. The CDR3 length is 11 residues. Trimming cost V 5 bases and J 9 bases, with 8 bases left between them. The CDR3 DNA follows: TGTGCCAGCAGTGGCTCCGGTGAGCAGTTCTTC. This encodes CASSGSGEQFF.

This clonotype was seen ten or more times. The J gene is TRBJ2-7, the V gene TRBV29-1; 9 nucleotides match TRBD1. V shed 5 bases and J 4 bases; nucleotides not matched to a gene: 9. CDR3 length equals 14 residues. Germline CDR1 reads SQVTM; CDR2 reads ANQGSEA. CDR3 residues: CSVKDRGEEYEQYF. The CDR3 coding sequence is TGCAGCGTTAAGGACAGGGGCGAAGAGTACGAGCAGTACTTC.

The V and J genes are TRBV7-2 and TRBJ1-6; D is undetermined. Germline CDR1 reads SGHTA; CDR2 reads FQGNSA. The V end lost 1 base, the J end lost 10 bases, and 14 bases lay between the germline ends. The CDR3 runs 15 residues. In DNA form, the CDR3 reads TGTGCCAGCAGCTTAGGTTCGGGAACTCGGTCACCCCTCCACTTT. Protein: CASSLGSGTRSPLHF. Drawing the rest from reference TRBV7-2 and TRBJ1-6, the complete variable domain is GAGVSQSPSNKVTEKGKDVELRCDPISGHTALYWYRQSLGQGLEFLIYFQGNSAPDKSGLPSDRFSAERTGGSVSTLTIQRTQQEDSAVYLCASSLGSGTRSPLHFGNGTRLTVT.

The chain combines TRBV12-3 or TRBV12-4 with TRBJ2-5; 8 nucleotides align to TRBD2. The CDR3 runs 15 residues. Trimming cost V 9 bases and J 1 base; bases outside gene matches: 10. The CDR3 DNA sequence: TGTGCCAGGGGGGTGAGCGGGGGACCCCAAGAGACCCAGTACTTC. Protein: CARGVSGGPQETQYF.

The chain is built from TRBV9 and TRBJ2-7, with TRBD2 as a possible D gene (6 bases). Germline CDR1 and CDR2: SGDLS and YYNGEE. Trimming left V 0 bases short and J 0 bases short, with 10 bases between. The CDR3 covers 15 residues. In DNA form, the CDR3 reads TGTGCCAGCAGCGTAGCGGGGGACCACTCCTACGAGCAGTACTTC. This gives the protein CASSVAGDHSYEQYF.